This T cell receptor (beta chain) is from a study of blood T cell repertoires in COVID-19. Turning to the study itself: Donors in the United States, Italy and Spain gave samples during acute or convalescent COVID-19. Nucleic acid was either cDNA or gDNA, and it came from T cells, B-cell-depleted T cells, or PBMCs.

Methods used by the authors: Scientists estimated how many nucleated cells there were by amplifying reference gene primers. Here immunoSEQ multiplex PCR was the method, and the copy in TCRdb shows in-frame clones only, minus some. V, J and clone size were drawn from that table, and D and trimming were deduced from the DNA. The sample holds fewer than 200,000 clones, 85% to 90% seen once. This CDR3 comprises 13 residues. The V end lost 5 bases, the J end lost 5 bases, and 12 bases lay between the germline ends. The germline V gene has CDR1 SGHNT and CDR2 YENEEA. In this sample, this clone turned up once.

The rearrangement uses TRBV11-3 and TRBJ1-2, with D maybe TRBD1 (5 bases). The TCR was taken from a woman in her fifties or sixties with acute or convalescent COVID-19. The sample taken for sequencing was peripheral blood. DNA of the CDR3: TGTGCCAGCAGCCCAGACAGTCGGTATGGCTACACCTTC. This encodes CASSPDSRYGYTF.